The clone carrying this T cell receptor beta chain was found a few times. What it binds is not known. Each replicate PCR on the sorted subsets used 200 to 250 ng DNA (roughly 30,000 T cell genomes). Repertoires were generated with immunoSEQ multiplex PCR, while TCRdb's copy carries only in-frame clones and drops some. The sample has about 700,000 clones; 92% are singletons. CD45RO-negative cells were positively selected for CCR7, leaving out terminally differentiated effector memory CD45RA+ cells. This entry is derived from a study of shared clonotypes between healthy human individuals. Study findings and constraints: About 4.5% of naive CD4 clonotypes were common to a handful of donors.

Input material: naive CD8+ T cells sorted from blood. The receptor comes from a man aged 25-40 years in good health.

This CDR3 is CASSGRRGSSYNEQFF. The CDR3, as DNA: TGTGCCAGCAGCGGCAGGCGGGGGAGCTCCTACAATGAGCAGTTCTTC. The chain couples TRBV7-9 to TRBJ2-1; 7 nucleotides agree with TRBD2. This CDR3 has 16 residues. Losses at the gene ends were 5 bases for V and 0 bases for J; bases not matched to a gene: 7. From germline, CDR1 is SEHNR and CDR2 FQNEAQ (reference sequence).